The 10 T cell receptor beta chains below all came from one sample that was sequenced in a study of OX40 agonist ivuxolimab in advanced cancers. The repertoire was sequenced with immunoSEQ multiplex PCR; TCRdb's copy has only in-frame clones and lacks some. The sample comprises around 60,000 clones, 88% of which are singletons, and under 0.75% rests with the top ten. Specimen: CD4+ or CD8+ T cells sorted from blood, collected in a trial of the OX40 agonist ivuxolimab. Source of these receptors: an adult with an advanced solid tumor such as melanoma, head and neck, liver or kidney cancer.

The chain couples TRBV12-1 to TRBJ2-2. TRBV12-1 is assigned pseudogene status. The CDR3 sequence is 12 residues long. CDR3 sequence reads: CASSFETGELFF. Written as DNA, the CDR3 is TGTGCCAGCAGCTTTGAGACCGGGGAGCTGTTTTTT.

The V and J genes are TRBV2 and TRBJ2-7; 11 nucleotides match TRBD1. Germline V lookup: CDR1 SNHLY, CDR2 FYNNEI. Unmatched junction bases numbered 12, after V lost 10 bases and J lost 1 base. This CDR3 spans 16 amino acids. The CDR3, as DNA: TGTGCCACCCTCCCGGGACAGGGGGTATGGTCCTACGAGCAGTACTTC. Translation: CATLPGQGVWSYEQYF.

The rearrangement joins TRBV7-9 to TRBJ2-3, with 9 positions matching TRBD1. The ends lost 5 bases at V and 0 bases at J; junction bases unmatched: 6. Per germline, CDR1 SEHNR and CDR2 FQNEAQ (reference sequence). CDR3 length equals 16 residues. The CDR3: CASSGPDRGSTDTQYF. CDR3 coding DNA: TGTGCCAGCAGCGGTCCGGACAGGGGTAGCACAGATACGCAGTATTTT.

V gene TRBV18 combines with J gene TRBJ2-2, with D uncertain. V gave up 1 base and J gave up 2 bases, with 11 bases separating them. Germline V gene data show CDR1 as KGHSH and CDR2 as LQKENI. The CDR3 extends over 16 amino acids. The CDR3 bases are TGTGCCAGCTCACCACGGCCGATTGTCAACACCGGGGAGCTGTTTTTT. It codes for CASSPRPIVNTGELFF.

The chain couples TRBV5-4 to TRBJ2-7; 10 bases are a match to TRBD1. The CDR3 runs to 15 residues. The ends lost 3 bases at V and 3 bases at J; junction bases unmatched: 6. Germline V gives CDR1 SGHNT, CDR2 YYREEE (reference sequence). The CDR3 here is CASSSPDRGNYEQYF. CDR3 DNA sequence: TGTGCCAGCAGCTCCCCGGACAGGGGGAACTACGAGCAGTACTTC.

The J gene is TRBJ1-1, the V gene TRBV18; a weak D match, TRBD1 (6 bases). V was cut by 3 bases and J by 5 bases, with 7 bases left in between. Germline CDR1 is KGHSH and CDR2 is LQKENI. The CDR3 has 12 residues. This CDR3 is CASSPQGTEAFF. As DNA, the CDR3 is TGTGCCAGCTCACCCCAGGGGACTGAAGCTTTCTTT.

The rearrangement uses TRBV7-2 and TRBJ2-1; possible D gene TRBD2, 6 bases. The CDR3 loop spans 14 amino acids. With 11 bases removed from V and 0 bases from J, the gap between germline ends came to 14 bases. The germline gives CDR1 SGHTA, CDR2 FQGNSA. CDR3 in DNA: TGTGCCTCAGTCCGGGGAGGCTCCTACAATGAGCAGTTCTTC. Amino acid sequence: CASVRGGSYNEQFF.

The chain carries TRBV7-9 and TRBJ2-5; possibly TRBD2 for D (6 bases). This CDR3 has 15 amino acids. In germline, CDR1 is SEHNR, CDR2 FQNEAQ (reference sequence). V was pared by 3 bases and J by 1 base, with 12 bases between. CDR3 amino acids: CASSFYAGTQETQYF. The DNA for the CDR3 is TGTGCCAGCAGCTTTTACGCGGGAACCCAAGAGACCCAGTACTTC.

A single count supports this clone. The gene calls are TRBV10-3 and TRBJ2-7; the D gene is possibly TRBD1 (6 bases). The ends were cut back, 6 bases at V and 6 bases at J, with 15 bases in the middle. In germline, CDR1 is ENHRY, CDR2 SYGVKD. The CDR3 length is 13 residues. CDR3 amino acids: CAISLGQNIEQYF. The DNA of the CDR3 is TGTGCCATCAGCCTAGGACAGAACATCGAGCAGTACTTC.

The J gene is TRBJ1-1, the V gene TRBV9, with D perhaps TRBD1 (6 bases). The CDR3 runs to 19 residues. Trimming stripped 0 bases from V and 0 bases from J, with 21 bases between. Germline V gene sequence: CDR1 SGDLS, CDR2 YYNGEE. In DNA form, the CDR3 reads TGTGCCAGCAGCGTAGAGGGTGGTGTGCGGGGGCGGGTGAACACTGAAGCTTTCTTT. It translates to CASSVEGGVRGRVNTEAFF.